The following is a TCR beta chain sequence with its context. Mismatch with germline at one junction end may stem from a read error. The sample comes from a study of Graves' ophthalmopathy and Graves' hyperthyroidism. Beta-chain TCR CDR3 regions were amplified from RNA transcripts. Second-round multiplex PCR came after a first-round RT-PCR that employed HTBI primers. TCRdb re-analysed the multiplex PCR reads in MiXCR, keeping a single row per CDR3 protein. The sample records under 60,000 distinct CDR3 sequences, less than 65% being singletons. Germline-derived CDR1 and CDR2 are DFQATT and SNEGSKA (reference sequence). The CDR3 consists of 13 residues.

The specimen sequenced was peripheral blood. This TCR was sampled from an adult woman with Graves' ophthalmopathy. V gene TRBV20-1 combines with J gene TRBJ1-1; possibly TRBD1 for D (6 bases). CDR3 region: CSARWDIGTKAFF. The CDR3 DNA reads as TGCAGTGCTAGATGGGACATTGGCACTAAAGCTTTCTTT.